Below, one T cell receptor (beta chain) is given with its context. The data stem from a study of T cell changes during pregnancy in multiple sclerosis. The ends were cut back, 3 bases at V and 0 bases at J, with 8 bases in the middle. This CDR3 comprises 15 residues. Germline values: CDR1 LNHDA, CDR2 SQIVND (reference sequence). Profiling relied on immunoSEQ multiplex PCR, and the TCRdb table lists in-frame clones only, not all of them. The sample lists about 40,000 clones, 75% to 95% occurring once. Sequenced here: CD4+ T cells from peripheral blood mononuclear cells, sampled in the second trimester of pregnancy. This sequence joins TRBV19 and TRBJ1-4; no clear D gene. This clonotype was sampled from a female donor in good health, enrolled as a control in a pregnancy study. CDR3 protein: CASSIGGSTNEKLFF. In DNA form, the CDR3 reads TGTGCCAGTAGTATCGGAGGGTCAACTAATGAAAAACTGTTTTTT.